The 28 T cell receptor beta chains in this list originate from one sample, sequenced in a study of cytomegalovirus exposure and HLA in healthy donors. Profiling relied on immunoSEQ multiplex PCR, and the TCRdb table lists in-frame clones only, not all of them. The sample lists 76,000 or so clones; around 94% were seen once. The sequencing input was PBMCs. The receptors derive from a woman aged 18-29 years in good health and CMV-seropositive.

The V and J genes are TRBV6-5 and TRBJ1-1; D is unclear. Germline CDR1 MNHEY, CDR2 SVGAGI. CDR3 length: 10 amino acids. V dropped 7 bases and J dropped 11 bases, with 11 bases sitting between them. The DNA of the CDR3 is TGTGCCAGCACCTCAGGAGGGGCTTTCTTT. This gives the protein CASTSGGAFF.

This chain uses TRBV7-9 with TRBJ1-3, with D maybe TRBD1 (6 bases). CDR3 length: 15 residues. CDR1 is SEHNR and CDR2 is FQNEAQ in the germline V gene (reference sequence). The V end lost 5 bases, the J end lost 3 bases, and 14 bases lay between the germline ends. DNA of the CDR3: TGTGCCAGCAGCCGAAGGGGGATAGGTGGAAACACCATATATTTT. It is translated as CASSRRGIGGNTIYF.

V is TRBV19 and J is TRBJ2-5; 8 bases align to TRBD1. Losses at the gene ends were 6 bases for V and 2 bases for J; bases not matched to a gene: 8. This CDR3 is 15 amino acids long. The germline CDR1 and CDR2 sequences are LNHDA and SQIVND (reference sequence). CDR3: CASSDTGGAQETQYF. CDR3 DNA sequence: TGTGCCAGTAGCGACACAGGGGGAGCGCAAGAGACCCAGTACTTC.

The CDR3 reads CASSFSGNTEAFF. The CDR3 region has the DNA TGTGCCAGCAGCTTTTCGGGGAACACTGAAGCTTTCTTT. The V and J genes are TRBV6-4 and TRBJ1-1; D not resolved. V lost 6 bases, J lost 1 base, and 9 bases lay in between. CDR3 length: 13 amino acids. Germline V CDR1 and CDR2: MRHNA, SNTAGT.

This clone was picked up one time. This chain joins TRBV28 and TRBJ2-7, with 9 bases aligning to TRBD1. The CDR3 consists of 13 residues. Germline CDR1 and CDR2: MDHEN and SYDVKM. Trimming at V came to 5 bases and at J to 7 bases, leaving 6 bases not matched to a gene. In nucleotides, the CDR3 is TGTGCCAGCAGTGAACAGGGGGCACTTGAGCAGTACTTC. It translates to CASSEQGALEQYF.

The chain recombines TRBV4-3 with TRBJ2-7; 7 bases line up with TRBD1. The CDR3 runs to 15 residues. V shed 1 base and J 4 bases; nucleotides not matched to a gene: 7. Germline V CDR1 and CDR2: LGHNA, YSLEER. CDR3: CASSQGRQGLYEQYF. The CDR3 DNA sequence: TGCGCCAGCAGCCAAGGCAGACAGGGCCTTTACGAGCAGTACTTC.

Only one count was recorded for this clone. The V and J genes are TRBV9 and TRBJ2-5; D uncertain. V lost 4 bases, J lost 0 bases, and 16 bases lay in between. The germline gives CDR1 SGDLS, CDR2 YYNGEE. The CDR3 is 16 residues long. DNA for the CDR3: TGTGCCAGCAGCACAGCCCGTGACAATAACCAAGAGACCCAGTACTTC. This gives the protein CASSTARDNNQETQYF.

CDR3 sequence reads: CASSLFSGGTDTQYF. CDR3 DNA sequence: TGTGCCAGCAGCTTATTCAGCGGGGGCACAGATACGCAGTATTTT. The J gene is TRBJ2-3, the V gene TRBV7-2; 7 bases are shared with TRBD2. This CDR3 region has 15 residues. Germline V gene lookup returns CDR1 SGHTA and CDR2 FQGNSA. J was trimmed by 1 base and V by 2 bases; bases with no gene match: 3.

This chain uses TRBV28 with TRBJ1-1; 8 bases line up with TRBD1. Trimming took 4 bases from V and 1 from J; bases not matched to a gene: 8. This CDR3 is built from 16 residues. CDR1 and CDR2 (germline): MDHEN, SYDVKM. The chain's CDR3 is CASSSRGQGKNTEAFF. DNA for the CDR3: TGTGCCAGCAGTTCCAGAGGACAGGGAAAGAACACTGAAGCTTTCTTT.

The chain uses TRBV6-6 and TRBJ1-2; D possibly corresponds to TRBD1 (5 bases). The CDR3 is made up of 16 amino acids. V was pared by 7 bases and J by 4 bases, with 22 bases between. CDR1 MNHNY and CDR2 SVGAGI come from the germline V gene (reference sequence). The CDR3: CASIDSSGVILYGYTF. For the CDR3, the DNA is TGTGCCAGCATCGACAGTTCTGGGGTTATCCTCTATGGCTACACCTTC.

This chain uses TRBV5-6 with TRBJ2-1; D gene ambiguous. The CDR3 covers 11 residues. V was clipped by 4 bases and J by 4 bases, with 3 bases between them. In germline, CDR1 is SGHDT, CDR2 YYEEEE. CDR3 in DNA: TGTGCCAGCAGCCCTTACAATGAGCAGTTCTTC. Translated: CASSPYNEQFF.

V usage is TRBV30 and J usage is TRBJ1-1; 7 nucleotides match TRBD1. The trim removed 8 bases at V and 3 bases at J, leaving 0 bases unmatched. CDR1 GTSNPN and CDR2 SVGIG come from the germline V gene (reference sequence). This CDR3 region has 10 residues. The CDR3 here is CAQGDTEAFF. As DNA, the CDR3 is TGTGCCCAGGGGGACACTGAAGCTTTCTTT.

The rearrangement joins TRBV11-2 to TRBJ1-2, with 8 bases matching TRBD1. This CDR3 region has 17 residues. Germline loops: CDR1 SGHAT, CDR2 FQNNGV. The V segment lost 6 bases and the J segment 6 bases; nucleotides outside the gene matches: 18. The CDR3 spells CASSWTTPGQATHGYTF. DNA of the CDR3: TGTGCCAGCAGTTGGACAACCCCGGGACAGGCGACTCATGGCTACACCTTC.

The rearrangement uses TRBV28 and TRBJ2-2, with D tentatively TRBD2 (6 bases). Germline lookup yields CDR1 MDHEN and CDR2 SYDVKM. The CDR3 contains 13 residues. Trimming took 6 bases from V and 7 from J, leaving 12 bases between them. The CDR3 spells CASSPGGGGELFF. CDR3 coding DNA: TGTGCCAGCAGCCCCGGGGGTGGCGGGGAGCTGTTTTTT.

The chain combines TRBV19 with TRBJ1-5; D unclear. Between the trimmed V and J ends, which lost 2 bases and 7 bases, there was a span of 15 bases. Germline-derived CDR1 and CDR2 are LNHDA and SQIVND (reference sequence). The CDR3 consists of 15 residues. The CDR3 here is CASSINPRLGQPQHF. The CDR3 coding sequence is TGTGCCAGTAGTATAAATCCCCGTCTGGGCCAGCCCCAGCATTTT.

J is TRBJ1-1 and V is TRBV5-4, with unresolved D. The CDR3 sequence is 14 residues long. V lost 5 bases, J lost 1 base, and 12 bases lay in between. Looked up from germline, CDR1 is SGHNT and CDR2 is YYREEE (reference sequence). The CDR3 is CASSQIAGNTEAFF. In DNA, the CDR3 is TGTGCCAGCAGTCAGATCGCAGGGAACACTGAAGCTTTCTTT.

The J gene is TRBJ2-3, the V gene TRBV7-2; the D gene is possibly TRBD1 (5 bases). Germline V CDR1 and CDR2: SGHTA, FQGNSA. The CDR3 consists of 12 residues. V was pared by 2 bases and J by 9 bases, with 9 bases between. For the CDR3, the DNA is TGTGCCAGCAGCTTATTCAGGGAAACGCAGTATTTT. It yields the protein CASSLFRETQYF.

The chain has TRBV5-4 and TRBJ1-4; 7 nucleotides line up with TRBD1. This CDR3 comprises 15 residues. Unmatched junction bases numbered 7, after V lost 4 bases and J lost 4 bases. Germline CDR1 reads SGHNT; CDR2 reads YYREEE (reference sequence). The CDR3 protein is CASSKDRVGNEKLFF. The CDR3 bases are TGTGCCAGCAGCAAAGACAGGGTTGGTAATGAAAAACTGTTTTTT.

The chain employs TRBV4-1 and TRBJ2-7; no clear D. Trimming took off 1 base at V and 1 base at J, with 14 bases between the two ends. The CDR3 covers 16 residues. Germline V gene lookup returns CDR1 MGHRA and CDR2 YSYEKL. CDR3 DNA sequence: TGCGCCAGCAGCCAAGGTGTACTATTTGGGTCCTACGAGCAGTACTTC. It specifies CASSQGVLFGSYEQYF.

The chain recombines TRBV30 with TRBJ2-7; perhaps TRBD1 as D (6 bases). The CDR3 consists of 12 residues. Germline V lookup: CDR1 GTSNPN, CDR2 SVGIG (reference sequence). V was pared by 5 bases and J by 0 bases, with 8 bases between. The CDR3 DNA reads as TGTGCCTGGGGGGGCAGCTCCTACGAGCAGTACTTC. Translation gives CAWGGSSYEQYF.

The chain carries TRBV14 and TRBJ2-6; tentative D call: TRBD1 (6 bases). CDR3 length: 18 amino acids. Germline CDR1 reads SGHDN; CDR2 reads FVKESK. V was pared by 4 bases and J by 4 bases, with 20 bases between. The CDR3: CASSPWVGGSSGANVLTF. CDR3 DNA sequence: TGTGCCAGCAGCCCCTGGGTAGGGGGATCCTCAGGGGCCAACGTCCTGACTTTC.

The CDR3 DNA reads TGTGCCAGCGGCAGTATAGCGGGACGGACGTACAATGAGCAGTTCTTC. Its translation: CASGSIAGRTYNEQFF. The chain uses TRBV7-8 and TRBJ2-1; 8 nucleotides match TRBD2. CDR1 and CDR2 from the germline V gene are SGHVS and FQNEAQ. The CDR3 spans 16 residues. V shed 8 bases and J 4 bases; nucleotides not matched to a gene: 13.

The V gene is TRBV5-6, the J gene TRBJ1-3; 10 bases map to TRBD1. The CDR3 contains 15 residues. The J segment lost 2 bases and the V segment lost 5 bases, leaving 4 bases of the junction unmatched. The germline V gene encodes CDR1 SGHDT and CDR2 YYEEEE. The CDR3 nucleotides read TGTGCCAGCAGAGACAGGGGGCTCGCTGGAAACACCATATATTTT. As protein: CASRDRGLAGNTIYF.

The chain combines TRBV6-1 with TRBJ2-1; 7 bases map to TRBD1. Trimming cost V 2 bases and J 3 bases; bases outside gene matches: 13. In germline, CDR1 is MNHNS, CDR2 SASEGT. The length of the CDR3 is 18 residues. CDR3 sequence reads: CASSESGRGIYFYNEQFF. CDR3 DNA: TGTGCCAGCAGTGAAAGCGGCAGGGGGATATATTTCTACAATGAGCAGTTCTTC.

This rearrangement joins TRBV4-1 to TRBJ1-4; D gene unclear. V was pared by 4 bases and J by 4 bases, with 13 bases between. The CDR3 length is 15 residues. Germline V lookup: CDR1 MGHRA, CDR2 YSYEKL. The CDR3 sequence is CASSPRTGFNEKLFF. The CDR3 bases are TGCGCCAGCAGCCCGCGGACGGGGTTTAATGAAAAACTGTTTTTT.

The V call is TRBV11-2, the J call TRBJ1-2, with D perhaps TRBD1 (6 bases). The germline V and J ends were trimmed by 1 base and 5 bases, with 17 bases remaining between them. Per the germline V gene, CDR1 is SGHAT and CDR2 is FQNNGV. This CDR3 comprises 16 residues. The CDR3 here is CASSLVYTGTPYGYTF. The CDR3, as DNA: TGTGCCAGCAGCTTAGTTTACACCGGGACACCTTATGGCTACACCTTC.

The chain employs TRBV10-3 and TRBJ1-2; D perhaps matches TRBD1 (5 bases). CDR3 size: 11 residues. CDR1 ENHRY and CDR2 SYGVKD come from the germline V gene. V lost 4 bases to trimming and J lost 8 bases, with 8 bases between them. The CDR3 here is CAISGTGGYTF. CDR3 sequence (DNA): TGTGCCATCAGTGGAACAGGAGGCTACACCTTC.

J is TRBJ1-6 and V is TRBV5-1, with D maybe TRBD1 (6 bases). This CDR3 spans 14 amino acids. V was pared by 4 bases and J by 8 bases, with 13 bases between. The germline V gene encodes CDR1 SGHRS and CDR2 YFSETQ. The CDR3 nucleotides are TGCGCCAGCAGCCCTCAGGGGAAGGATTCACCCCTCCACTTT. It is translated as CASSPQGKDSPLHF.